Sequencing of this T cell receptor beta chain was carried out in a study of OX40 agonist ivuxolimab in advanced cancers. For the study in its entirety: The costimulatory receptor OX40 (CD134) was targeted by ivuxolimab, a fully human IgG2 agonistic monoclonal antibody. Intravenous ivuxolimab was administered to patients every 2 weeks at six dose levels: 0.01, 0.1, 0.3, 1.5, 3 and 10 mg/kg. Of the approximately 50 patients in dose escalation, around 19 had hepatocellular carcinoma, approximately 15 had melanoma, 9 had renal cell carcinoma and 9 had head and neck cancer. In the dose-escalation cohort, roughly four fifths of patients were male, and the mean age was roughly 60 years, with a range of roughly 20 to 85. Patients were allowed to have had prior anti-PD-1, anti-PD-L1 or anti-CTLA-4 therapy, and more than 30% of the dose-escalation patients had previously received checkpoint inhibitors. Partial responses occurred in three dose-escalation patients: two with cutaneous melanoma and one with hepatocellular carcinoma. Peripheral TCRbeta sequencing was intended to test whether TCR sequence diversity was altered and clonal T-cell expansion was caused by ivuxolimab. The paper reports the monotherapy dose-escalation portion (N = 52 patients) of the phase I ivuxolimab trial.

Genomic DNA was isolated from the sorted cells so that the TCRbeta CDR3 region could be sequenced. The immunoSEQ Assay was used to sequence the TCRbeta CDR3 regions. TCRdb limited this immuneACCESS table to in-frame rearrangements with V and J called. A share of clones is missing; checked studies link under half to unresolved V genes, and the rest is unexplained. The sample table shows roughly 32,000 clones, and roughly 76% are seen once. 20% of the sample comes from the top ten. CDR1 and CDR2 are drawn from the germline V gene: SGHTA, FQGTGA. There are 15 amino acids in the CDR3, from cysteine to phenylalanine inclusive. The CDR3 DNA has 45 bases and is translated from base 1. Clipping removes 3 bases from V and 1 base from J, with 3 as the unmatched junction base count. Patients with a history of autoimmune disease or receiving systemic immunosuppression were excluded from the trial. In every dose cohort, peripheral blood was drawn for TCR sequencing at baseline, cycle 4 day 1, and cycle 7 day 1. Samples were obtained from an open-label, multicenter, first-in-human phase I dose-escalation trial of ivuxolimab. Adults with locally advanced or metastatic melanoma, renal cell, hepatocellular, or head and neck squamous cell carcinoma were enrolled in the trial. CD4+ and CD8+ T cells were sorted separately from peripheral blood before TCR sequencing.

Broader findings and caveats from the paper: At doses from 0.1 to 3.0 mg/kg, clonal expansion was seen in both CD4+ and CD8+ blood T cells between baseline and week 6. After ivuxolimab, CD8+ T cells had more expanded clones than CD4+ T cells on average. Low levels of normalized T-cell clonal expansion were also seen in some nonresponding patients. In partial responders in the 0.1-3.0 mg/kg groups, normalized peripheral clonal expansion was found to be among the lowest, especially among CD8+ T cells. The antigen specificity of the clonally expanded peripheral T cells was not determined.

Regarding this clone: There is no known antigen for this receptor. It has no much larger one-base neighbor in the sample; base qualities were not kept.

Here the chain combines TRBV7-3 and TRBJ2-7; 10 central nucleotides agree with TRBD1. This receptor was taken from an adult with an advanced solid tumor such as melanoma, head and neck, liver or kidney cancer. Sequenced material: CD4+ or CD8+ T cells sorted from blood, taken in a trial of the OX40 agonist ivuxolimab. The DNA sequence is given as TGTGCCAGCAGCTTGGGACAGGGGCCTTCCTACGAGCAGTACTTC. Its protein is CASSLGQGPSYEQYF.